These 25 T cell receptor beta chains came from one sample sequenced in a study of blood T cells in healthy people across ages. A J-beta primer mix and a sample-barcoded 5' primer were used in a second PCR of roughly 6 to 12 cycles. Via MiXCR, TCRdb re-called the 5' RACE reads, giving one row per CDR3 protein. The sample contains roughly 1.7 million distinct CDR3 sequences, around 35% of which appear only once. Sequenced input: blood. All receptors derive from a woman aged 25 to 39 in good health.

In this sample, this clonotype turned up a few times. CDR3 sequence: CASSDGPGKTQYF. The CDR3 coding sequence is TGCGCCAGCAGTGATGGACCAGGCAAGACCCAGTACTTC. This chain joins TRBV10-1 and TRBJ2-5; D not certain. CDR1 WNHNN and CDR2 SYGVQD come from the germline V gene (reference sequence). The V gene lost 3 bases and the J gene lost 6 bases, with 11 bases spanning the gap. This CDR3 has 13 residues.

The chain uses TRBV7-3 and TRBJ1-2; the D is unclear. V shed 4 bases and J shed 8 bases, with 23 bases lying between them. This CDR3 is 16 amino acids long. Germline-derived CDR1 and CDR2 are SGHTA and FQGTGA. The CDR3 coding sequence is TGTGCCAGCAGCTCCCTCCGCGAATTCACACCCCACGGCTACACCTTC. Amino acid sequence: CASSSLREFTPHGYTF.

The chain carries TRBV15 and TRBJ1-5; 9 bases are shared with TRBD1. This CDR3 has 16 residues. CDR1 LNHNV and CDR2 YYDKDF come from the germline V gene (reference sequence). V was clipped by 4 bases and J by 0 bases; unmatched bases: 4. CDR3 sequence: CATSKDRGSSNQPQHF. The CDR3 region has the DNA TGTGCCACCAGCAAAGACAGGGGGAGTAGCAATCAGCCCCAGCATTTT.

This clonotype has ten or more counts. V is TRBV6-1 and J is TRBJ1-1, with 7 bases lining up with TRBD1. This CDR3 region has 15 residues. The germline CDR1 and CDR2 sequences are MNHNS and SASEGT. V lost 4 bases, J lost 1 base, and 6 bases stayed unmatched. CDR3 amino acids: CASSARQGTNTEAFF. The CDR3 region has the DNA TGTGCCAGCAGTGCGCGACAGGGAACGAACACTGAAGCTTTCTTT.

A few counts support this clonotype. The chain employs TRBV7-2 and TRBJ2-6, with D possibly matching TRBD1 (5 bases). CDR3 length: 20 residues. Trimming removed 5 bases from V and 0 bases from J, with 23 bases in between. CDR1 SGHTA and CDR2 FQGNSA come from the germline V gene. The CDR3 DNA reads TGTGCCAGCAGCCCGTCCAGGGTATTCCGTTCCCACTCTGGGGCCAACGTCCTGACTTTC. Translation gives CASSPSRVFRSHSGANVLTF.

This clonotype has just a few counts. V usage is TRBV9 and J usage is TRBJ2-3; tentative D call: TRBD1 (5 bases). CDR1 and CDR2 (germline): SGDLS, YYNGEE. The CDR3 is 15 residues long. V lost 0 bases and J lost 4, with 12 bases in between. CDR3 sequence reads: CASSVAAGLADTQYF. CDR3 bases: TGTGCCAGCAGCGTAGCGGCAGGGTTGGCAGATACGCAGTATTTT.

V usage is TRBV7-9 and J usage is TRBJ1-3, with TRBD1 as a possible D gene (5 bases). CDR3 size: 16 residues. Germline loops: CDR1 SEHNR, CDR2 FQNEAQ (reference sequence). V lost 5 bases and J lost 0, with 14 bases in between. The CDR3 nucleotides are TGTGCCAGCAGCCCTCCGGGACGTCGCTCTGGAAACACCATATATTTT. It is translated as CASSPPGRRSGNTIYF.

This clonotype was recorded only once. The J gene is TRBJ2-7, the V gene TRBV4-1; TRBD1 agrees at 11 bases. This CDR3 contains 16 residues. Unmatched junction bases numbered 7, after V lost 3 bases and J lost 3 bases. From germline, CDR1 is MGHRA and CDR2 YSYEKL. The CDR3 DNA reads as TGCGCCAGCAGCCAGGGGACAGGGGGGGTCCGCTACGAGCAGTACTTC. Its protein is CASSQGTGGVRYEQYF.

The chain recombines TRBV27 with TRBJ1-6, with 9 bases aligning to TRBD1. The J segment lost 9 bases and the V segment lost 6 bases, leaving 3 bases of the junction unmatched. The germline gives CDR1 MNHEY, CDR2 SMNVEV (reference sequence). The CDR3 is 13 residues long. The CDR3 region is CASSRDRVSPLHF. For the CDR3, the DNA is TGTGCCAGCAGCCGGGACAGGGTTTCACCCCTCCACTTT.

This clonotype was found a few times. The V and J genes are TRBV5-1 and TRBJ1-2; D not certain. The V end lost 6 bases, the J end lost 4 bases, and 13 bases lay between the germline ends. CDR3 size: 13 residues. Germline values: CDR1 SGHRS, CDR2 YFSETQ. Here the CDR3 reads CASTIGGFYGYTF. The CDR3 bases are TGCGCCAGCACCATAGGAGGGTTCTATGGCTACACCTTC.

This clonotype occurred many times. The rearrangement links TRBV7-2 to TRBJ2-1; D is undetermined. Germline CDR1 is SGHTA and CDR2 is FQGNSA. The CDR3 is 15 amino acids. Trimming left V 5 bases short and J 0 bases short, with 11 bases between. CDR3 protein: CASSPNRDSYNEQFF. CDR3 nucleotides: TGTGCCAGCAGCCCGAACAGAGACTCCTACAATGAGCAGTTCTTC.

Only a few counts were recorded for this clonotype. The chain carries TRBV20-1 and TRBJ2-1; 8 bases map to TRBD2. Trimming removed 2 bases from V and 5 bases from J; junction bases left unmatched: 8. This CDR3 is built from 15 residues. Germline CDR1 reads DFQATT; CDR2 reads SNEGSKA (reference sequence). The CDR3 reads CSARMSREADNEQFF. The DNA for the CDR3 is TGCAGTGCTAGAATGTCGCGGGAGGCCGACAATGAGCAGTTCTTC.

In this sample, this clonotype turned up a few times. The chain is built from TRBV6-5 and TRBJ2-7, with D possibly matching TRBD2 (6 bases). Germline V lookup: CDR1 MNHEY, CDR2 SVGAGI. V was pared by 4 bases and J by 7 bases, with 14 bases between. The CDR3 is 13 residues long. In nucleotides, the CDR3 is TGTGCCAGCAGTTGGGACTCCAGGGCTGAGCAGTACTTC. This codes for CASSWDSRAEQYF.

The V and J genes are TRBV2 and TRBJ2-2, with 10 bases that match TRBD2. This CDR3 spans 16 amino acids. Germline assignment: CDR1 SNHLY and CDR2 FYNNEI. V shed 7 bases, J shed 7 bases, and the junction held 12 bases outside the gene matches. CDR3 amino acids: CASNYRGLAGDGELFF. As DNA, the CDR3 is TGTGCCAGCAACTACCGCGGGCTAGCGGGAGACGGGGAGCTGTTTTTT.

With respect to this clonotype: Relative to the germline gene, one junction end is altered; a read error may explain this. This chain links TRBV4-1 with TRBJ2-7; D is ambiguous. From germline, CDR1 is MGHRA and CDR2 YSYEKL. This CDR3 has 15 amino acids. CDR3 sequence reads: CTSSQDSNGAYEQYF. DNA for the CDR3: TGCACCAGCAGCCAAGATTCGAACGGTGCCTACGAGCAGTACTTC.

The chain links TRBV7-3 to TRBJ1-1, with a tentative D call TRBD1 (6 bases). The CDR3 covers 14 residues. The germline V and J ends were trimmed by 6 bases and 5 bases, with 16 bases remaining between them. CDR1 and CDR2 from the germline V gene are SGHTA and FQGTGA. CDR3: CASSSGGASTEAFF. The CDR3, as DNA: TGTGCCAGCAGTTCTGGGGGGGCGTCAACTGAAGCTTTCTTT.

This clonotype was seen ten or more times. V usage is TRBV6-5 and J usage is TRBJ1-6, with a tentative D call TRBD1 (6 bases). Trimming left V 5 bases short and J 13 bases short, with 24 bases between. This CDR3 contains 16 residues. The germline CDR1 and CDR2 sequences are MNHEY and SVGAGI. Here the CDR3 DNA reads TGTGCCAGCAGTCCCCTCCGGACAGCGGGCGGTGATCCCCTCCACTTT. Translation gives CASSPLRTAGGDPLHF.

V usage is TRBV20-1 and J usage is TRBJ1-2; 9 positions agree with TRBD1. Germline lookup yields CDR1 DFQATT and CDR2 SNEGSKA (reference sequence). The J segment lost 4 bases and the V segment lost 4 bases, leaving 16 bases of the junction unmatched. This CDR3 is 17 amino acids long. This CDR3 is CSATSGTGNTEVYGYTF. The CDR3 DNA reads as TGCAGTGCTACCTCCGGGACAGGGAACACCGAGGTCTATGGCTACACCTTC.

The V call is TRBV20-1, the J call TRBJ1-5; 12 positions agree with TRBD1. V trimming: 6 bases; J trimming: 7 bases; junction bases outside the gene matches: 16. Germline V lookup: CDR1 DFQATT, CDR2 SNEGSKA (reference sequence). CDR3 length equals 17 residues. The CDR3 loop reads CSAQSGTGGNLYQPQHF. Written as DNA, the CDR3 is TGCAGTGCCCAATCCGGGACAGGGGGCAATCTATACCAGCCCCAGCATTTT.

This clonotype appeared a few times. CDR3 loop: CASSLGSGRTAYNEQFF. The DNA of the CDR3 is TGTGCCAGCAGTTTAGGAAGCGGGAGGACCGCCTACAATGAGCAGTTCTTC. The J gene is TRBJ2-1, the V gene TRBV12-3 or TRBV12-4; 9 bases are a match to TRBD2. CDR3 size: 17 residues. Germline trimming cut 1 base from V and 2 bases from J; bases unmatched to any gene: 6.

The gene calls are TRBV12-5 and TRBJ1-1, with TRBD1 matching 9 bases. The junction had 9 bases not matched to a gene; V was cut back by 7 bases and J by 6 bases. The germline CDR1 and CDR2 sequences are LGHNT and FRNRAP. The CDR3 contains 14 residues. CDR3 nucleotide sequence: TGTGCTAGTGCTCCGGGACAGGGATTGTCTGAAGCTTTCTTT. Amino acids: CASAPGQGLSEAFF.

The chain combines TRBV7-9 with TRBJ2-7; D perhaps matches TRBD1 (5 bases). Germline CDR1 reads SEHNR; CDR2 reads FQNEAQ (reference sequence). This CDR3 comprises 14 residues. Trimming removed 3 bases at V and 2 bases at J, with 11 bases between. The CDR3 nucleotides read TGTGCCAGCAGCTTCCCAGGGAACCCCTACGAGCAGTACTTC. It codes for CASSFPGNPYEQYF.

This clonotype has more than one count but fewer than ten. The CDR3 DNA reads TGTGCCAGCAGCTTGTTGGTGGAGAGTCCGGGACTAGCGGGAGCTCCCGGGACAGATACGCAGTATTTT. It yields the protein CASSLLVESPGLAGAPGTDTQYF. The V and J genes are TRBV5-6 and TRBJ2-3; TRBD2 matches at 14 bases. Unmatched junction bases numbered 22, after V lost 1 base and J lost 3 bases. Germline assignment: CDR1 SGHDT and CDR2 YYEEEE. CDR3 size: 23 residues.

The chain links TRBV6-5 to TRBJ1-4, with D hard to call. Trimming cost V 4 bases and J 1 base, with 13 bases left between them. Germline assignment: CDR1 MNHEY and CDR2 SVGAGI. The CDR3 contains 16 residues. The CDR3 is CASSSPRWGTNEKLFF. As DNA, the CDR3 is TGTGCCAGCAGTTCACCGCGATGGGGAACTAATGAAAAACTGTTTTTT.

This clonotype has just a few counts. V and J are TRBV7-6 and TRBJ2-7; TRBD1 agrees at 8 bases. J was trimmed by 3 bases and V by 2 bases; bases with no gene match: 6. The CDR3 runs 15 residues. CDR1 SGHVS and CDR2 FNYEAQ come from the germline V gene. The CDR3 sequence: CASSLSTGVLYEQYF. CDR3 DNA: TGTGCCAGCAGCTTATCGACAGGGGTCCTCTACGAGCAGTACTTC.